Sequencing of this T cell receptor beta chain was carried out in a study of blood T cell repertoires in COVID-19 (dated by TCRdb to 2019 to 2021). About the investigation overall: The collaborator samples originated in the United States, Italy and Spain and spanned the acute and convalescent phases of COVID-19. The material from the prospective study consisted of cDNA or gDNA derived from T cells, B-cell-depleted T cells, or PBMCs. Subjects who had been exposed to COVID-19, were actively infected with it, or had recovered from it provided the deeply sampled blood TCRbeta repertoires that made up the dataset. The repertoires were made available in a free public database intended to serve as a resource for research on the immune response to SARS-CoV-2. Samples were obtained from the ongoing ImmuneRACE study (first 160 participants) and from 1,254 subjects provided by 6 global collaborators. Nearly every sample came with metadata listing a de-identified subject ID, COVID-19 status, age in years and sex. Where available, HLA class I and class II types were taken from metadata supplied by the sample provider and were not determined by assay-based typing.

TCRbeta CDR3 regions were amplified from genomic DNA using the immunoSEQ Assay, a bias-controlled multiplex PCR. Turning to the authors' computational methods: The number of nucleated cells in each sample was estimated from the amplification of reference gene primers within the assay. To quantify the absolute abundance of each unique TCRbeta CDR3 rearrangement, sequence reads were collapsed and filtered. For each sample, productive Simpson clonality was calculated as the square root of Simpson's diversity index over productive rearrangements. This immuneACCESS table, as held by TCRdb, lists in-frame sequences with V and J called but not all clones. Of the missing ones, under half trace to an unresolved V gene in checked studies; the others have no known cause. V, J and clone size reflect that table, while D and trimming were determined from the DNA. Across this sample there are fewer than 500,000 clones, with nearly 90% seen only once. Of the sample, just under 2% falls within the top ten clones.

The germline V gene encodes CDR1 LGHNA and CDR2 YSLEER. V drops 3 bases and J drops 8 bases, leaving 19 bases in between. The CDR3 covers 16 residues, taking in both the cysteine and the phenylalanine. Only the CDR3 DNA stays, 48 bases, in frame from base 1. Enrolling through a virtual design, the prospective study's participants ranged in age from roughly 18 to 95 years and lived across approximately 25 United States geographic areas. In the prospective study, participants were assigned to cohorts based on the clinical history participants reported in a screening survey and a study questionnaire. Each participant in the prospective study had whole blood, serum and a nasopharyngeal or oropharyngeal swab collected by mobile phlebotomists. Prospective study participants could optionally give additional blood draws and questionnaires over a roughly 2-month period. Before DNA extraction, prospective study blood samples were shipped either frozen or at room temperature.

This clone was detected only once. It lacks a known antigen. The sample holds no much larger clone one base away, and base qualities are not on file. The full study reports these points: How much clinical and demographic metadata was included differed by source and by participant, and the metadata was provided uncurated.

The specimen sequenced was PBMCs or T cells enriched from blood (not recorded which). The TCR sequence derives from a woman between 18 and 29 years old with acute COVID-19. The rearranged chain carries TRBV4-3 and TRBJ1-4; TRBD1 might be the D gene, on 6 matching bases. Here is the DNA: TGCGCCAGCAGCCACCATGAACAGGGAGGGGAAGAAAAACTGTTTTTT. It translates to CASSHHEQGGEEKLFF.